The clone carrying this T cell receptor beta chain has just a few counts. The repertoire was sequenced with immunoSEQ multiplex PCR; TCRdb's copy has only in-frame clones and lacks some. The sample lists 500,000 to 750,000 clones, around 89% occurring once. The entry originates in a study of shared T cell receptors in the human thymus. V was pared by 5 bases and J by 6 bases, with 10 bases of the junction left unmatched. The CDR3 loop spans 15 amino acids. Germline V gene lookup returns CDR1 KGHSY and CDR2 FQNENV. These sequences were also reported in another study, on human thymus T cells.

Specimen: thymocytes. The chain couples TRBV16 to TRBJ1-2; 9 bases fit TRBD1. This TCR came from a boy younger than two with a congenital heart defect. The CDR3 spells CASSTIPGQGNGYTF. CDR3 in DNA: TGTGCCAGCAGCACCATCCCGGGACAGGGCAATGGCTACACCTTC. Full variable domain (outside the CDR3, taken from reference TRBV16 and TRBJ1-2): GEEVAQTPKHLVRGEGQKAKLYCAPIKGHSYVFWYQQVLKNEFKFLISFQNENVFDETGMPKERFSAKCLPNSPCSLEIQATKLEDSAVYFCASSTIPGQGNGYTFGSGTRLTVV.